This entry concerns a single TCR beta chain. The data were produced by immunoSEQ multiplex PCR, yet TCRdb's version contains in-frame clones alone and is incomplete. The table records tens of thousands of clones, approximately 85% of them present only once. These data belong to a study of somatic mutations in cytotoxic T cells in rheumatoid arthritis. The wider study: Collection of patient blood (30 ml EDTA) took place right after diagnosis, before any treatment.

The origin of this receptor is an adult with rheumatoid arthritis. Sequenced input: CD8+ T cells sorted from blood.

Written as DNA, the CDR3 is TGCGCCAGCAGCCAACGTCATACGGGTAATGAAAAACTGTTTTTT. It is translated as CASSQRHTGNEKLFF. The chain joins TRBV4-1 to TRBJ1-4; no firm D call. The CDR3 consists of 15 residues. V shed 2 bases and J shed 4 bases, with 11 bases lying between them. Germline CDR1 is MGHRA and CDR2 is YSYEKL.